These 8 T cell receptor beta chains came from one sample sequenced in a study of T cell responses to AZD1222 COVID-19 vaccine. Profiling relied on immunoSEQ multiplex PCR, and the TCRdb table lists in-frame clones only, not all of them. Of 150,000 to 200,000 clones in the sample, 85% to 95% were seen once. The sample in question was peripheral blood, obtained on day 0 of AZD1222 vaccination. The source is an adult in good health.

This clone was counted a single time. The chain is built from TRBV19 and TRBJ1-6; D remains unclear. The CDR3 covers 17 residues. CDR1 LNHDA and CDR2 SQIVND come from the germline V gene (reference sequence). Trimming pared 6 bases from V and 0 bases from J, leaving 15 bases between. CDR3 region: CASRRTDGSSYNSPLHF. The CDR3 DNA reads TGTGCCAGTAGGCGGACGGACGGGAGCTCCTATAATTCACCCCTCCACTTT. The entire variable domain, with the rest obtained from reference TRBV19 and TRBJ1-6, is as follows: DGGITQSPKYLFRKEGQNVTLSCEQNLNHDAMYWYRQDPGQGLRLIYYSQIVNDFQKGDIAEGYSVSREKKESFPLTVTSAQKNPTAFYLCASRRTDGSSYNSPLHFGNGTRLTVT.

This chain connects TRBV27 to TRBJ1-6; tentatively, D is TRBD1 (5 bases). CDR1 is MNHEY, CDR2 SMNVEV, per germline (reference sequence). The CDR3 sequence is 14 residues long. Trimming removed 6 bases from V and 8 bases from J, with 14 bases in between. CDR3: CASSGGGSHSPLHF. CDR3 coding DNA: TGTGCCAGCAGCGGCGGGGGGTCTCATTCACCCCTCCACTTT.

The chain uses TRBV14 and TRBJ1-1, with 9 nucleotides matching TRBD1. This CDR3 is 13 amino acids long. Per germline, CDR1 SGHDN and CDR2 FVKESK. Trimming removed 9 bases from V and 3 bases from J; junction bases left unmatched: 5. The CDR3, as DNA: TGTGCCAGGGGGACAGGGAGGGACACTGAAGCTTTCTTT. Translation: CARGTGRDTEAFF.

The gene calls are TRBV2 and TRBJ2-5; 8 bases agree with TRBD2. Germline lookup yields CDR1 SNHLY and CDR2 FYNNEI. V gave up 6 bases and J gave up 5 bases; unmatched junction bases: 11. The CDR3 runs 15 residues. The CDR3, as DNA: TGTGCCAGCAGGGACCCTAGCGGGCTGTACGAGACCCAGTACTTC. Its translation is CASRDPSGLYETQYF. The full variable domain, rest sourced from reference TRBV2 and TRBJ2-5, is EPEVTQTPSHQVTQMGQEVILRCVPISNHLYFYWYRQILGQKVEFLVSFYNNEISEKSEIFDDQFSVERPDGSNFTLKIRSTKLEDSAMYFCASRDPSGLYETQYFGPGTRLLVL.

This clone was recorded a few times. The chain links TRBV5-1 to TRBJ1-6; D is unclear. This CDR3 has 15 residues. Per germline, CDR1 SGHRS and CDR2 YFSETQ. Between the trimmed V and J ends, which lost 2 bases and 3 bases, there was a span of 9 bases. The CDR3 DNA sequence: TGCGCCAGCAGCTTCTGGTCGGACTATAATTCACCCCTCCACTTT. Protein product: CASSFWSDYNSPLHF.

This chain joins TRBV5-5 and TRBJ1-2; D may be TRBD1 (5 bases). This CDR3 contains 13 residues. The V end lost 4 bases, the J end lost 1 base, and 8 bases lay between the germline ends. CDR1 and CDR2 from the germline V gene are SGHKS and YYEKEE (reference sequence). The CDR3 sequence is CASSPDSNYGYTF. CDR3 DNA: TGTGCCAGCAGCCCCGACAGTAACTATGGCTACACCTTC.

The J gene is TRBJ2-7, the V gene TRBV24-1, with D possibly being TRBD2 (6 bases). The CDR3 consists of 16 residues. V was shortened by 0 bases and J by 2 bases, with 13 bases between the two germline ends. The germline CDR1 and CDR2 sequences are KGHDR and SFDVKD. Written as DNA, the CDR3 is TGTGCCACCAGTGATTTGGGGGACTCAGGAACCTACGAGCAGTACTTC. It codes for CATSDLGDSGTYEQYF.

The V gene is TRBV19, the J gene TRBJ1-5, with a possible D match to TRBD1 (6 bases). The CDR3 runs 16 residues. Trimming shortened V by 1 base and J by 3 bases, and 13 bases separated the two germline ends. CDR1 and CDR2 (germline): LNHDA, SQIVND (reference sequence). The CDR3 protein is CASSIVGEGDNQPQHF. DNA of the CDR3: TGTGCCAGTAGTATAGTAGGGGAGGGGGACAATCAGCCCCAGCATTTT.